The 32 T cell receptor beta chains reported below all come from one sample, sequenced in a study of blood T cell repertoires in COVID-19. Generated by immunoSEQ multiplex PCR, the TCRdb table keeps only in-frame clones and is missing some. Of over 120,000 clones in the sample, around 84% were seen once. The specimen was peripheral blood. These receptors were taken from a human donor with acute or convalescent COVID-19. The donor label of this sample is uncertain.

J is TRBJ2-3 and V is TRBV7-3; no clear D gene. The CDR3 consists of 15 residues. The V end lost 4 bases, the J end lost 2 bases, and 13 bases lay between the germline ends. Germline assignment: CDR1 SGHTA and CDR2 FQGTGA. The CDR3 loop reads CASSSPTENTDTQYF. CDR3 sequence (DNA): TGTGCCAGCAGCTCGCCGACTGAAAACACAGATACGCAGTATTTT.

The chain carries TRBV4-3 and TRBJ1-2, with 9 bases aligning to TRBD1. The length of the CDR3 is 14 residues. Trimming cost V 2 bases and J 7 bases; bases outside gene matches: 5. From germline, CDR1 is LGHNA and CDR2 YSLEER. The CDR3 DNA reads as TGCGCCAGCAGCCAATACAGGGGGCGAGGTGGCTACACCTTC. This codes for CASSQYRGRGGYTF.

CDR3 nucleotides: TGTGCCAGCAGTTCGTCAGCGTCCCAGCATTTT. Its translation: CASSSSASQHF. The J gene is TRBJ1-5, the V gene TRBV12-3 or TRBV12-4, with no clear D. CDR3 length: 11 amino acids. V gave up 4 bases and J gave up 11 bases, with 9 bases separating them.

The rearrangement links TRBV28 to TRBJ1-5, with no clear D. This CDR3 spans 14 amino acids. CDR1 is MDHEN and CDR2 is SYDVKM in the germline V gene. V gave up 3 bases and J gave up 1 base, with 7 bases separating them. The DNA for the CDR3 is TGTGCCAGCAGTTTCGGGTTGAGCAATCAGCCCCAGCATTTT. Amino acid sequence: CASSFGLSNQPQHF.

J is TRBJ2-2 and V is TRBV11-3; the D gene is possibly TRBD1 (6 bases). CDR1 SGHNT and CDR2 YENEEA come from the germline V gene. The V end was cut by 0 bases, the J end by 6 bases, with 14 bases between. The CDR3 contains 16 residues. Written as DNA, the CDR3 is TGTGCCAGCAGCTTAGATCAGGGGCAGTCCTCCGGGGAGCTGTTTTTT. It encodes CASSLDQGQSSGELFF.

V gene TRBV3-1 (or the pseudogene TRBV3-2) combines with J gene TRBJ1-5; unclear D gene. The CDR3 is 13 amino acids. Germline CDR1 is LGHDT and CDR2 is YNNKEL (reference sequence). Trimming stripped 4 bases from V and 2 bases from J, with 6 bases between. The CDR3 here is CASSLRGNQPQHF. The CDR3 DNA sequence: TGTGCCAGCAGCCTCCGGGGCAATCAGCCCCAGCATTTT.

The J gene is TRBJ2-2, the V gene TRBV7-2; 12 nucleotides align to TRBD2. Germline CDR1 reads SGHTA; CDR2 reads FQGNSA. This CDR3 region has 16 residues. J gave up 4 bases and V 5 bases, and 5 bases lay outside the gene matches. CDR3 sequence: CASSLGLAGFTGELFF. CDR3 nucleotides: TGTGCCAGCAGCCTCGGACTAGCGGGGTTCACCGGGGAGCTGTTTTTT.

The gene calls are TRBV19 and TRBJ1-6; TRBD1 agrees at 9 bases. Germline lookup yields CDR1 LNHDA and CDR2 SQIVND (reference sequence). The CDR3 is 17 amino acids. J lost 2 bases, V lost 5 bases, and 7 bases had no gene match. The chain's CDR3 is CASSADGTGTYNSPLHF. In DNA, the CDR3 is TGTGCCAGTAGTGCCGACGGGACAGGGACCTATAATTCACCCCTCCACTTT.

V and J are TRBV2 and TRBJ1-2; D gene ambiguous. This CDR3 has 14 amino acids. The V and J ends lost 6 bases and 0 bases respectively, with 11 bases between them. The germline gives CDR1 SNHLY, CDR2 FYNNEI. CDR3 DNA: TGTGCCAGCAGGGCAGATCAATCTAACTATGGCTACACCTTC. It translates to CASRADQSNYGYTF.

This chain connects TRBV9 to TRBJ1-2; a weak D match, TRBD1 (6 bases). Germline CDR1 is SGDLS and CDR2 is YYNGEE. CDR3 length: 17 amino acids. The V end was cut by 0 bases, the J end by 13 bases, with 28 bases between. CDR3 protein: CASSVGSGQQATLGSTF. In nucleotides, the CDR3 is TGTGCCAGCAGCGTAGGGTCCGGACAGCAGGCGACCCTAGGATCCACCTTC.

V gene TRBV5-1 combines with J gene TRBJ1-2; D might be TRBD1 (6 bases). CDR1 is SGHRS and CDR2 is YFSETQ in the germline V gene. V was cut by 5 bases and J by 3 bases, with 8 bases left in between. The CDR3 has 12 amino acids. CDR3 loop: CASRTGDYGYTF. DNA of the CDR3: TGCGCCAGCAGGACAGGCGACTATGGCTACACCTTC.

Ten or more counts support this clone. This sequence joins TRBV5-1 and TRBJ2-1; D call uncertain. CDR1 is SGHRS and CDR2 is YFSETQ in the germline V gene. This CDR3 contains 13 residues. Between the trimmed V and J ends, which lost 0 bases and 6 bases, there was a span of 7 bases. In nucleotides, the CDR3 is TGCGCCAGCAGCTTGGCAGGTAGCAATGAGCAGTTCTTC. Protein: CASSLAGSNEQFF. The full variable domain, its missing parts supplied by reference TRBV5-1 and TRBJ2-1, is KAGVTQTPRYLIKTRGQQVTLSCSPISGHRSVSWYQQTPGQGLQFLFEYFSETQRNKGNFPGRFSGRQFSNSRSEMNVSTLELGDSALYLCASSLAGSNEQFFGPGTRLTVL.

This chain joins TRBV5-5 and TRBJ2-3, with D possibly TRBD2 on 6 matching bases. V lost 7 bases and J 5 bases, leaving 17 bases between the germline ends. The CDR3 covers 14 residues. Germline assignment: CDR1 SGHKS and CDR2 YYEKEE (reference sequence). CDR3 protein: CASAIGGPKDTQYF. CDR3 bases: TGTGCCAGCGCAATAGGAGGGCCCAAAGATACGCAGTATTTT.

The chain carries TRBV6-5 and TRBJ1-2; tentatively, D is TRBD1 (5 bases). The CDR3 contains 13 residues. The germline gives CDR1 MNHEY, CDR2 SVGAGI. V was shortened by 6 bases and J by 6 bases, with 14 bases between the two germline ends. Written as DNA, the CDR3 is TGTGCCAGCAGCCCAGGGAAATGGGATGGCTACACCTTC. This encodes CASSPGKWDGYTF.

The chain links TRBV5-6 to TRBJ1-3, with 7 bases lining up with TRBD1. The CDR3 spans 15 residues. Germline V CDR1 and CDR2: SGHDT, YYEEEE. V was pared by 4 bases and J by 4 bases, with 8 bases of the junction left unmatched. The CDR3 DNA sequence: TGTGCCAGCAGCGTACCGACAGGGCGCGGAAACACCATATATTTT. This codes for CASSVPTGRGNTIYF.

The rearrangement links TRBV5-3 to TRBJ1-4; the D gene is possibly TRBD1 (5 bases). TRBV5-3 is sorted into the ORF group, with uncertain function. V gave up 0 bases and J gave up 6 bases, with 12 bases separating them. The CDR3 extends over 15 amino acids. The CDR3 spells CARSLGGTRDEKLFF. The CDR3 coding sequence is TGTGCCAGAAGCTTGGGGGGGACTCGGGATGAAAAACTGTTTTTT.

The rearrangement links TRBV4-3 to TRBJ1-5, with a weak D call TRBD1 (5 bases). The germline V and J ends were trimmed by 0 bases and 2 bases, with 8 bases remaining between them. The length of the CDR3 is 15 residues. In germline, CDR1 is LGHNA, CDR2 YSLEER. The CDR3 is CASSQEGGRNQPQHF. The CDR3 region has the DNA TGCGCCAGCAGCCAAGAGGGGGGACGCAATCAGCCCCAGCATTTT.

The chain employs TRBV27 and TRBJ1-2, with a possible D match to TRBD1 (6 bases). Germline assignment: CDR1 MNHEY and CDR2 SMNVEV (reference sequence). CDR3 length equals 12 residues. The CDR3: CATQTGNYGYTF. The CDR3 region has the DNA TGTGCGACGCAGACAGGCAACTATGGCTACACCTTC.

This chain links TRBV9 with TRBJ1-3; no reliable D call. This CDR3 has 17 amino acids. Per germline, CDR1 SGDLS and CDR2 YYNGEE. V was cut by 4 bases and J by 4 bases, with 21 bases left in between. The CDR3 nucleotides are TGTGCCAGCAGCCTCCAGAGGGATCTAGCTCTGGGAAACACCATATATTTT. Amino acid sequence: CASSLQRDLALGNTIYF.

Here the CDR3 reads CASSHTSDARTGELFF. The DNA of the CDR3 is TGTGCCAGCAGCCACACTAGCGACGCTCGCACCGGGGAGCTGTTTTTT. The chain carries TRBV9 and TRBJ2-2; 7 nucleotides line up with TRBD2. CDR1 and CDR2 from the germline V gene are SGDLS and YYNGEE. After removal of 4 bases from V and 4 bases from J, the junction contained 10 bases not matched to a gene. There are 16 residues in the CDR3.

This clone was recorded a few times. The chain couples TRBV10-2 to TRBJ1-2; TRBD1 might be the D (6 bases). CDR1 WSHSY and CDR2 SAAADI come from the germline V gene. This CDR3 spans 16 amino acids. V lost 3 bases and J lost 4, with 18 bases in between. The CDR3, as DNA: TGCGCCAGCAGTGACCCTCCGCAAACAGGGACCTATGGCTACACCTTC. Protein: CASSDPPQTGTYGYTF.

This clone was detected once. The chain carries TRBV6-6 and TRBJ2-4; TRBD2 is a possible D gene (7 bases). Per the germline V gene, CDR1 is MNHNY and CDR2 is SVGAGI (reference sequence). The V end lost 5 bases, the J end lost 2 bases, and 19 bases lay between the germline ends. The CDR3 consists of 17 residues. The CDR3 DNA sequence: TGTGCCAGCAGTCCGGGGGGCAGATCCCTTACCAAAAACATTCAGTACTTC. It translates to CASSPGGRSLTKNIQYF.

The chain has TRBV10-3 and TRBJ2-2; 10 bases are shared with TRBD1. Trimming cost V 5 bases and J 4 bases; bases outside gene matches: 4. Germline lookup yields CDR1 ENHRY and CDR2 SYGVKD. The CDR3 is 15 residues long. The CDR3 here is CAISWDRGGTGELFF. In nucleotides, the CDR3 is TGTGCCATCAGTTGGGACAGGGGAGGCACCGGGGAGCTGTTTTTT.

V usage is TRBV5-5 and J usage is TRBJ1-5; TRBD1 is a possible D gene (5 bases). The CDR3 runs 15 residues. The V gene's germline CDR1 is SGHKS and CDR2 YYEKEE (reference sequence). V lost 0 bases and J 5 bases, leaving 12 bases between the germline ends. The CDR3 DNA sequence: TGTGCCAGCAGCTTGGGCAGGGAGGGTGATCAGCCCCAGCATTTT. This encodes CASSLGREGDQPQHF. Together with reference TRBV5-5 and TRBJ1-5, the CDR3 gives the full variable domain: DAGVTQSPTHLIKTRGQQVTLRCSPISGHKSVSWYQQVLGQGPQFIFQYYEKEERGRGNFPDRFSARQFPNYSSELNVNALLLGDSALYLCASSLGREGDQPQHFGDGTRLSIL.

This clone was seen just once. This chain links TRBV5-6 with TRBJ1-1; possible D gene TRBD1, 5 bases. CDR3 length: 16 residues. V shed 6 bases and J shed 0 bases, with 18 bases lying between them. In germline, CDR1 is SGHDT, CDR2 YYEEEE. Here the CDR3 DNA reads TGTGCCAGCATTCTTCAGGGTCTGGACATGAACACTGAAGCTTTCTTT. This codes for CASILQGLDMNTEAFF.

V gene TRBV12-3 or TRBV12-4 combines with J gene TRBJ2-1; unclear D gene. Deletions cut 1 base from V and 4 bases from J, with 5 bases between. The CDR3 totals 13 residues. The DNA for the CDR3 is TGTGCCAGCAGTTTAGAATCTTACAATGAGCAGTTCTTC. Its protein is CASSLESYNEQFF.

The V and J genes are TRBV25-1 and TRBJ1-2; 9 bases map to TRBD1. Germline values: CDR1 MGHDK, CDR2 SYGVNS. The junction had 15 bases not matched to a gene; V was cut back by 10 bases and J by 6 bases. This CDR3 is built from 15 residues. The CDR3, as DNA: TGTGCCACCCACCTAACAGGGGGCGCGACGGATGGCTACACCTTC. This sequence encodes CATHLTGGATDGYTF.

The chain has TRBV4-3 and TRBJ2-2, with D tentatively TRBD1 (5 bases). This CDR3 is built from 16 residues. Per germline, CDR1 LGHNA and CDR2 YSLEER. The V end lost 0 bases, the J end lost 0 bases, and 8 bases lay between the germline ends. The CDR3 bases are TGCGCCAGCAGCCAAGATGGACAACCGAACACCGGGGAGCTGTTTTTT. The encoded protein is CASSQDGQPNTGELFF.

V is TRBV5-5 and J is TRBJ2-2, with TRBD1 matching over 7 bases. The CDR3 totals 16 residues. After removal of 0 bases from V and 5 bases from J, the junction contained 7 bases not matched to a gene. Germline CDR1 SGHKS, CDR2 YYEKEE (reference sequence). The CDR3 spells CASSLVRGPGTGELFF. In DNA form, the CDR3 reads TGTGCCAGCAGCTTGGTGAGGGGGCCGGGAACCGGGGAGCTGTTTTTT. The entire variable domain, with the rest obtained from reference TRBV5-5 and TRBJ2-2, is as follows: DAGVTQSPTHLIKTRGQQVTLRCSPISGHKSVSWYQQVLGQGPQFIFQYYEKEERGRGNFPDRFSARQFPNYSSELNVNALLLGDSALYLCASSLVRGPGTGELFFGEGSRLTVL.

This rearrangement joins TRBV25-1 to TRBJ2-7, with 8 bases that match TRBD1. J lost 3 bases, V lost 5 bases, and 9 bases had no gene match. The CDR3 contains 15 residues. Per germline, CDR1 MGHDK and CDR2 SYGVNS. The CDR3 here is CASSPPGQAFYEQYF. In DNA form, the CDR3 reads TGTGCCAGCAGTCCCCCGGGACAGGCTTTCTACGAGCAGTACTTC.

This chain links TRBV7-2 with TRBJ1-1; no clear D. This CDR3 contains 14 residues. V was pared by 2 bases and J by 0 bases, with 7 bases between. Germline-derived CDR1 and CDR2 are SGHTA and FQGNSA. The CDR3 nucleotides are TGTGCCAGCAGCTTATCCCCCATGAACACTGAAGCTTTCTTT. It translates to CASSLSPMNTEAFF.

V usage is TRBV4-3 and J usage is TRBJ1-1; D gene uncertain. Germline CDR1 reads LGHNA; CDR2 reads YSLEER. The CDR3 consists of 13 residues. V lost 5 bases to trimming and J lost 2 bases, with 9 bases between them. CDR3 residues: CASSLSTNTEAFF. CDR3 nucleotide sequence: TGCGCCAGCAGCTTATCGACAAACACTGAAGCTTTCTTT.